The rows below give T cell receptor beta chains drawn from one sample of a study of blood T cell repertoires in COVID-19. The protocol was immunoSEQ multiplex PCR, while the TCRdb copy is restricted to in-frame clones and leaves out a portion. The table lists about 300,000 clones, around nine tenths of them singletons. The sequenced material came from PBMCs or T cells enriched from blood (not recorded which). The receptors here all came from a woman aged 25 to 39 who had recovered from COVID-19. The CDR3 runs from the conserved cysteine through the conserved F or W. A D gene is named only where the DNA matches it firmly. Clone size is given for some rows only: seen once, a few or many times, or a class if the clone is expanded.

CDR3 DNA | CDR3 protein | J gene | D gene | V gene | clone size | CDR3 length
TGTGCCAGCAGCCAGGGATTGCAAGAGACCCAGTACTTC | CASSQGLQETQYF | TRBJ2-5 | - | TRBV5-4 | - | 13
TGTGCCAGCAGCAACGGAATAGGAGACAGAACCTACGAGCAGTACTTC | CASSNGIGDRTYEQYF | TRBJ2-7 | - | TRBV7-9 | - | 16
TGCGCCAGCAGTGAGCAGTCCTACAATGAGCAGTTCTTC | CASSEQSYNEQFF | TRBJ2-1 | - | TRBV10-1 | - | 13
TGTGCCAGCTCACCTAACCCCGGTTCACCCCTCCACTTT | CASSPNPGSPLHF | TRBJ1-6 | - | TRBV18 | - | 13
TGTGCCAGCAGCCATACTGGAGGGGCTGGCTACACCTTC | CASSHTGGAGYTF | TRBJ1-2 | - | TRBV3-1/TRBV3-2 | - | 13
TGTGCCTGGAGTACTAGCGGGGGCAGGGGTACGCAGTATTTT | CAWSTSGGRGTQYF | TRBJ2-3 | TRBD2 | TRBV30 | - | 14
TGTGCCAGCTCAACACAGGGGCCCTATGGCTACACCTTC | CASSTQGPYGYTF | TRBJ1-2 | TRBD1 | TRBV18 | - | 13
TGTGCCAGCTGCTGGGGGGACAGGGGGTCCTCCTACAATGAGCAGTTCTTC | CASCWGDRGSSYNEQFF | TRBJ2-1 | TRBD1 | TRBV28 | - | 17
TGTGCCAGCAGCCCGGGACAGCTGGGCACTGAAGCTTTCTTT | CASSPGQLGTEAFF | TRBJ1-1 | TRBD1 | TRBV9 | once | 14
TGTGCCTGGAGTGTATGGAGGACAGTCATCATGAACACTGAAGCTTTCTTT | CAWSVWRTVIMNTEAFF | TRBJ1-1 | - | TRBV30 | - | 17
TGTGCCAGCTCACCAAGGACAGTGGACGATCAGCCCCAGCATTTT | CASSPRTVDDQPQHF | TRBJ1-5 | - | TRBV18 | - | 15
TGTGCCAGCAGCTTAGCGGGGACAGGGGGCGTTGCTGGGGCCAACGTCCTGACTTTC | CASSLAGTGGVAGANVLTF | TRBJ2-6 | TRBD1 | TRBV7-9 | - | 19
TGCGCCAGCAGCCCGGACAGTCTTTTGAACACCGAGGAAAAACTGTTTTTT | CASSPDSLLNTEEKLFF | TRBJ1-4 | - | TRBV5-1 | few | 17
TGTGCCAGTAGTATAGTCGGGGGAACGAATTCACCCCTCCACTTT | CASSIVGGTNSPLHF | TRBJ1-6 | - | TRBV19 | - | 15
TGTGCCACCAGCAGAGATTTGGGAGTCCTATACGAGCAGTACTTC | CATSRDLGVLYEQYF | TRBJ2-7 | - | TRBV15 | - | 15
TGTGCCAGCAGTTTTCAGGGAGGGGGGCTCGGTATCGTCTACACCTTC | CASSFQGGGLGIVYTF | TRBJ1-2 | - | TRBV28 | - | 16
TGTGCCAGCAGCTCCCAGAACACTGAAGCTTTCTTT | CASSSQNTEAFF | TRBJ1-1 | - | TRBV11-2 | - | 12
TGTGCCAGCCGGAACCCCTCCGGGACTAGCGGGGGGGCCCCAGATACGCAGTATTTT | CASRNPSGTSGGAPDTQYF | TRBJ2-3 | TRBD2 | TRBV28 | - | 19
TGTGCCAGCAGTTACTCGAGCCCAGGGGCTTTCTTT | CASSYSSPGAFF | TRBJ1-1 | - | TRBV6-2/TRBV6-3 | - | 12
TGTGCCAGCAGCTCCGGACAGGGGGCGGGAAACGGGGAGCTGTTTTTT | CASSSGQGAGNGELFF | TRBJ2-2 | TRBD1 | TRBV7-6 | - | 16
TGTGCCAGCAGCCCGACAGGGGCCCTCAATCAGCCCCAGCATTTT | CASSPTGALNQPQHF | TRBJ1-5 | TRBD1 | TRBV6-5 | - | 15
TGTGCCTGGAGTGTGGGGCAGGGGAACACTGAAGCTTTCTTT | CAWSVGQGNTEAFF | TRBJ1-1 | - | TRBV30 | - | 14
TGTGCCAGCAGCTTAGGGCGGGGGGGCCTCGACGAGCAGTACTTC | CASSLGRGGLDEQYF | TRBJ2-7 | TRBD2 | TRBV7-2 | - | 15
TGTGCCAGTAACGGACTCTCCACTCAGCCCCAGCATTTT | CASNGLSTQPQHF | TRBJ1-5 | - | TRBV19 | - | 13
TGTGCCAGTAGCCTCAACGACAGGGATAACTATGGCTACACCTTC | CASSLNDRDNYGYTF | TRBJ1-2 | TRBD1 | TRBV19 | - | 15
TGTGCCAGCAGAGTTGACAGGCGCAATCAGCCCCAGCATTTT | CASRVDRRNQPQHF | TRBJ1-5 | - | TRBV2 | - | 14
TGTGCCAGCTGGACAACAGGGAGGGGCTACGAGCAGTACTTC | CASWTTGRGYEQYF | TRBJ2-7 | - | TRBV27 | - | 14
TGTGCCGCGGACAGGGCCACTGAAGCTTTCTTT | CAADRATEAFF | TRBJ1-1 | TRBD1 | TRBV30 | - | 11
TGTGCCTGGAGCCAAACAGGGACGCCCCAGCATTTT | CAWSQTGTPQHF | TRBJ1-5 | - | TRBV30 | - | 12
TGTGCCAGCAGTGAATGGCAGGGCGGGGAACTTGGGAATGAAAAACTGTTTTTT | CASSEWQGGELGNEKLFF | TRBJ1-4 | - | TRBV2 | - | 18
TGTGCCAGTCGGCGGCTAGGGGGCACGGCAGATACGCAGTATTTT | CASRRLGGTADTQYF | TRBJ2-3 | TRBD1 | TRBV19 | - | 15
TGTGCCAGCAGCCGCGGACAGGGTGAAGCTTTCTTT | CASSRGQGEAFF | TRBJ1-1 | TRBD1 | TRBV2 | - | 12
TGTGCCAGCCGACATAAATACAGGGGGCGAAATTTGGTCTATGGCTACACCTTC | CASRHKYRGRNLVYGYTF | TRBJ1-2 | TRBD1 | TRBV28 | - | 18
TGTGCCTGGACCCACCCGACAGGGGGCACTGAAGCTTTCTTT | CAWTHPTGGTEAFF | TRBJ1-1 | TRBD1 | TRBV30 | - | 14
TGTGCCAGTAGTACCCCCTACAGGGTCGTGAACACTGAAGCTTTCTTT | CASSTPYRVVNTEAFF | TRBJ1-1 | - | TRBV19 | - | 16
TGTGCCAGCAGCTCACAGGGATACGAGCAGTACTTC | CASSSQGYEQYF | TRBJ2-7 | - | TRBV7-6 | - | 12
TGTGCCAGCAGCCTCAGGGGGTGGGACACTGAAGCTTTCTTT | CASSLRGWDTEAFF | TRBJ1-1 | TRBD1 | TRBV5-4 | - | 14
TGTGCCAGTAGTATAAAGAGGAACACTGAAGCTTTCTTT | CASSIKRNTEAFF | TRBJ1-1 | - | TRBV19 | - | 13
TGTGCCAGCAGCTCTACAGGGGGGCCCTATACGATCTTC | CASSSTGGPYTIF | TRBJ2-1 | TRBD1 | TRBV7-3 | - | 13
TGCAGCGTTGGTGGGCTAGCGGGGATCAACGAGCAGTACTTC | CSVGGLAGINEQYF | TRBJ2-7 | TRBD2 | TRBV29-1 | - | 14
TGTGCCAGCAGTTCGGCGGGACAGGGGAACAATGAGCAGTTCTTC | CASSSAGQGNNEQFF | TRBJ2-1 | TRBD1 | TRBV6-5 | - | 15
TGTGCCAGCAGCGTAGGGGAGGATACGCAGTATTTT | CASSVGEDTQYF | TRBJ2-3 | - | TRBV9 | - | 12
TGTGCCAGCAGATTCGGCAGGGCTGATGGCTACACCTTC | CASRFGRADGYTF | TRBJ1-2 | - | TRBV12-3/TRBV12-4 | - | 13
TGTGCCAGCTCATCAGGGGGTGGAACTGAAGCTTTCTTT | CASSSGGGTEAFF | TRBJ1-1 | TRBD1 | TRBV18 | - | 13
TGTGCCAGCAGCTTAACACACGGAGGGTCTGGGGCCAACGTCCTGACTTTC | CASSLTHGGSGANVLTF | TRBJ2-6 | - | TRBV7-3 | - | 17
TGTGCCAGCGTTCCCTCGGGGGGGGGCACTGAAGCTTTCTTT | CASVPSGGGTEAFF | TRBJ1-1 | - | TRBV6-5 | - | 14
TGTGCCAGCAGTTACTCCTCAGGGGTGGGAAACACTGAAGCTTTCTTT | CASSYSSGVGNTEAFF | TRBJ1-1 | - | TRBV6-5 | - | 16
TGCGCCAGCTCCTTAGACAGGGGGAAAAACACTGAAGCTTTCTTT | CASSLDRGKNTEAFF | TRBJ1-1 | TRBD1 | TRBV5-1 | - | 15